Listed here are 7 T cell receptor beta chains from one sample, sequenced in a study of shared clonotypes between healthy human individuals. Assay used: immunoSEQ multiplex PCR; TCRdb lists only in-frame clones, some missing. The sample lists about 2.1 million clones, 90% to 95% occurring once. Naive CD8 populations comprised CD45RO-negative cells positively selected for CCR7, excluding terminally differentiated effector memory CD45RA+ cells. The sample taken for sequencing was naive CD8+ T cells from PBMCs. All receptors come from a man aged 18 to 30 in good health. Some clones in this sample may be carry-over from other donors' samples.

This sequence joins TRBV7-9 and TRBJ2-5; no reliable D call. Germline CDR1 is SEHNR and CDR2 is FQNEAQ (reference sequence). This CDR3 spans 13 amino acids. Trimming took 5 bases from V and 5 from J, leaving 12 bases between them. The CDR3: CASSPDPRETQYF. The CDR3 coding sequence is TGTGCCAGCAGCCCAGACCCGCGGGAGACCCAGTACTTC. The variable domain in full, with the rest retrieved from reference TRBV7-9 and TRBJ2-5, is DTGVSQNPRHKITKRGQNVTFRCDPISEHNRLYWYRQTLGQGPEFLTYFQNEAQLEKSRLLSDRFSAERPKGSFSTLEIQRTEQGDSAMYLCASSPDPRETQYFGPGTRLLVL.

The chain links TRBV5-1 to TRBJ1-1; D possibly corresponds to TRBD1 (6 bases). V was shortened by 4 bases and J by 4 bases, with 20 bases between the two germline ends. The length of the CDR3 is 16 residues. Germline V gene sequence: CDR1 SGHRS, CDR2 YFSETQ. The CDR3 DNA follows: TGCGCCAGCAGCCCTAGGACAGTTCAAGTTCTCACTGAAGCTTTCTTT. Residues: CASSPRTVQVLTEAFF. Drawing the rest from reference TRBV5-1 and TRBJ1-1, the complete variable domain is KAGVTQTPRYLIKTRGQQVTLSCSPISGHRSVSWYQQTPGQGLQFLFEYFSETQRNKGNFPGRFSGRQFSNSRSEMNVSTLELGDSALYLCASSPRTVQVLTEAFFGQGTRLTVV.

The rearrangement links TRBV9 to TRBJ2-2; D remains unclear. The CDR3 has 12 residues. Per germline, CDR1 SGDLS and CDR2 YYNGEE. V was shortened by 3 bases and J by 3 bases, with 3 bases between the two germline ends. The DNA for the CDR3 is TGTGCCAGCAGCGACTACACCGGGGAGCTGTTTTTT. As protein: CASSDYTGELFF.

Comments on this clone: This CDR3 is also generated by other DNA sequences in the sample. The rearrangement joins TRBV7-9 to TRBJ2-7; unclear D gene. The ends were cut back, 1 base at V and 2 bases at J, with 9 bases in the middle. Looked up from germline, CDR1 is SEHNR and CDR2 is FQNEAQ (reference sequence). CDR3 length: 14 residues. The CDR3 DNA is TGTGCCAGCAGCTTAGTGGGAACGGCCTACGAGCAGTACTTC. As protein: CASSLVGTAYEQYF.

The chain carries TRBV7-8 and TRBJ2-3; a weak D match, TRBD2 (6 bases). Germline-derived CDR1 and CDR2 are SGHVS and FQNEAQ. This CDR3 has 14 residues. V lost 5 bases, J lost 5 bases, and 14 bases lay in between. The CDR3 loop is CASSLWARGDTQYF. In DNA, the CDR3 is TGTGCCAGCAGCCTTTGGGCGCGGGGAGATACGCAGTATTTT.

The genes are TRBV13 and TRBJ2-7; D remains unclear. V was trimmed by 1 base and J by 3 bases, leaving 7 bases between them. Germline-derived CDR1 and CDR2 are PRHDT and FYEKMQ (reference sequence). The CDR3 loop spans 13 amino acids. The CDR3 DNA reads as TGTGCCAGCAGCTTAGAGCGCAGCTACGAGCAGTACTTC. This translates into CASSLERSYEQYF.

This chain joins TRBV27 and TRBJ2-3; 12 positions match TRBD2. The CDR3 has 12 residues. J gave up 8 bases and V 10 bases, and 4 bases lay outside the gene matches. From germline, CDR1 is MNHEY and CDR2 SMNVEV (reference sequence). CDR3 sequence reads: CATGLAGITQYF. CDR3 in DNA: TGTGCCACAGGACTAGCGGGAATTACGCAGTATTTT.